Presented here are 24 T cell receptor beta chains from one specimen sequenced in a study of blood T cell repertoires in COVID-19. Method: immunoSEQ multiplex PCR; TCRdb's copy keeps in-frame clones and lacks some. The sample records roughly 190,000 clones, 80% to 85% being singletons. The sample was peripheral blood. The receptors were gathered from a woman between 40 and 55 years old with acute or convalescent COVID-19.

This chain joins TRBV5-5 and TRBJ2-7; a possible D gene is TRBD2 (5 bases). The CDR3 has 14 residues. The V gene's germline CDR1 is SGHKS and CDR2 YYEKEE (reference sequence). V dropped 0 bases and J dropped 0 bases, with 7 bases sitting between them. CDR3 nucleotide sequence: TGTGCCAGCAGCTTGGTGGGGAGCTCCTACGAGCAGTACTTC. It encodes CASSLVGSSYEQYF.

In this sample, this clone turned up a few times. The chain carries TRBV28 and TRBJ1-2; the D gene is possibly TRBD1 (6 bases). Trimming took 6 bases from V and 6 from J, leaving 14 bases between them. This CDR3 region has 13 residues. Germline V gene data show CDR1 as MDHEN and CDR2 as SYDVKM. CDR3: CASSKTGTNGYTF. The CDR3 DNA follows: TGTGCCAGCAGCAAGACAGGAACGAATGGCTACACCTTC.

In DNA, the CDR3 is TGTGCCACCAGCAGAGACATAGGGATGAGGGGCACAGATACGCAGTATTTT. Its protein is CATSRDIGMRGTDTQYF. The chain carries TRBV15 and TRBJ2-3, with D maybe TRBD2 (5 bases). V gave up 0 bases and J gave up 1 base, with 14 bases separating them. The germline CDR1 and CDR2 sequences are LNHNV and YYDKDF (reference sequence). The CDR3 is 17 residues long.

Here the CDR3 DNA reads TGTGCCAGCAGCCGGACGGGGGGAGCTAATGAAAAACTGTTTTTT. It is translated as CASSRTGGANEKLFF. The chain couples TRBV11-3 to TRBJ1-4, with D possibly TRBD1 on 5 matching bases. Trimming left V 5 bases short and J 3 bases short, with 13 bases between. From germline, CDR1 is SGHNT and CDR2 YENEEA. The CDR3 runs 15 residues.

The DNA of the CDR3 is TGCAGTGCTAGTTTATCCGGGGATGAGCAGTTCTTC. Translating gives CSASLSGDEQFF. This chain links TRBV20-1 with TRBJ2-1; TRBD2 might be the D (5 bases). Looked up from germline, CDR1 is DFQATT and CDR2 is SNEGSKA (reference sequence). This CDR3 comprises 12 residues. The V end was cut by 3 bases, the J end by 8 bases, with 11 bases between.

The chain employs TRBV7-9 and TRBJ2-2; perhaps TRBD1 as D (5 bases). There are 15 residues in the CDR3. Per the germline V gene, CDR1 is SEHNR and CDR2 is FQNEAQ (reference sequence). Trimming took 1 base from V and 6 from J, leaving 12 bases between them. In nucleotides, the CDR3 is TGTGCCAGCAGCTTAGGTTTGGGGCTAGCCGGGGAGCTGTTTTTT. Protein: CASSLGLGLAGELFF.

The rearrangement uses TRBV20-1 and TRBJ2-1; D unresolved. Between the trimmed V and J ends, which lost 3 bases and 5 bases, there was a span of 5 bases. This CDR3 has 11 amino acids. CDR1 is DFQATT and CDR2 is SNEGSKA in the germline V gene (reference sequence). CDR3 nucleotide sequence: TGCAGTGCTAGGGCAAACAATGAGCAGTTCTTC. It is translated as CSARANNEQFF.

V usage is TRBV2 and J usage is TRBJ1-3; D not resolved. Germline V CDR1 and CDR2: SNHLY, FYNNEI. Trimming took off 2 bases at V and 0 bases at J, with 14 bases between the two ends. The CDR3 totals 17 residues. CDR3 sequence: CASSERGPLRSGNTIYF. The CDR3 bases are TGTGCCAGCAGTGAACGAGGGCCCCTCCGCTCTGGAAACACCATATATTTT.

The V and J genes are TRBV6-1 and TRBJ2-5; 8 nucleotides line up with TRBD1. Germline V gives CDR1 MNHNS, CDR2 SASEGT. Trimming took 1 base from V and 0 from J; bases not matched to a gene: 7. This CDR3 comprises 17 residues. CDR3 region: CASSEEVRQGNQETQYF. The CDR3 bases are TGTGCCAGCAGTGAAGAGGTGAGACAGGGGAACCAAGAGACCCAGTACTTC.

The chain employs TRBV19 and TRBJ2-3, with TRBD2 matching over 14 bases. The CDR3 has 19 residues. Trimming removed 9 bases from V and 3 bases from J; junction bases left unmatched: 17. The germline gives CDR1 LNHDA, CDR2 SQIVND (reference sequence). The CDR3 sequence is CASSTSRGLAGVGTDTQYF. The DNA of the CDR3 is TGTGCCAGCAGCACATCCCGGGGACTAGCGGGAGTCGGTACAGATACGCAGTATTTT.

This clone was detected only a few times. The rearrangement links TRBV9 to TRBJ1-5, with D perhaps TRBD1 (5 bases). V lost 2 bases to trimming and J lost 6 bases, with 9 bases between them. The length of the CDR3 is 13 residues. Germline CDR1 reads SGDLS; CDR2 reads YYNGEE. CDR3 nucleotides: TGTGCCAGCAGCGTCGGGGGAAGTCAGCCCCAGCATTTT. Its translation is CASSVGGSQPQHF.

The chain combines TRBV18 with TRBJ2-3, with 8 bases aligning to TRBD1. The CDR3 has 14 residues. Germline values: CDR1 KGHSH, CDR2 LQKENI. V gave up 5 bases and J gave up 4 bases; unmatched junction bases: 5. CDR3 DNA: TGTGCCAGCTCAATAGGACAGGGAGCAGATACGCAGTATTTT. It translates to CASSIGQGADTQYF.

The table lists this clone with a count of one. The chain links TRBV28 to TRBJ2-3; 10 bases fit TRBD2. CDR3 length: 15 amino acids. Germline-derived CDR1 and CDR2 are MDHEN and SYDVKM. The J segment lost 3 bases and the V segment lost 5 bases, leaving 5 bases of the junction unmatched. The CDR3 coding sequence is TGTGCCAGCAGTCCACTAGCGGGGCTTACAGATACGCAGTATTTT. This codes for CASSPLAGLTDTQYF. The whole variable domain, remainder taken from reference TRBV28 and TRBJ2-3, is DVKVTQSSRYLVKRTGEKVFLECVQDMDHENMFWYRQDPGLGLRLIYFSYDVKMKEKGDIPEGYSVSREKKERFSLILESASTNQTSMYLCASSPLAGLTDTQYFGPGTRLTVL.

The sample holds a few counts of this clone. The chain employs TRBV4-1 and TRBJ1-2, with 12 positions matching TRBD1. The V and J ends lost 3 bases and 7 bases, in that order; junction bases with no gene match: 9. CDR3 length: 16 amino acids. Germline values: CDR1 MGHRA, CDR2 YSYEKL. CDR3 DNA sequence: TGCGCCAGCAGCCAGAGCCGGGACAGGGGGCGTCGTGGCTACACCTTC. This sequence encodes CASSQSRDRGRRGYTF.

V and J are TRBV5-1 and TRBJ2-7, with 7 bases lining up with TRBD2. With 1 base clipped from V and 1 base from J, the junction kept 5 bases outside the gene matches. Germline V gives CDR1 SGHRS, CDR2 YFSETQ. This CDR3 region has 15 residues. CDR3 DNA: TGCGCCAGCAGCTTGACCGGCGGGAGTTCCTACGAGCAGTACTTC. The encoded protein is CASSLTGGSSYEQYF.

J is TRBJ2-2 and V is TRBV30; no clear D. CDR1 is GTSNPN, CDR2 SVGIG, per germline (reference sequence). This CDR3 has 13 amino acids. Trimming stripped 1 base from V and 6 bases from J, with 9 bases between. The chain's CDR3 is CAWSETGSGELFF. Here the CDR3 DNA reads TGTGCCTGGAGTGAAACCGGGTCCGGGGAGCTGTTTTTT.

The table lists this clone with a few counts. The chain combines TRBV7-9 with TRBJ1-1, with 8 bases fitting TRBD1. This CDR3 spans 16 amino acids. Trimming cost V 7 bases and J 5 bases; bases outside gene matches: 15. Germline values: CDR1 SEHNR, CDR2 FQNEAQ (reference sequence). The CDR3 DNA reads TGTGCCAGCACTCGACAGGGGCTTGGGGTTGGAACTGAAGCTTTCTTT. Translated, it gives CASTRQGLGVGTEAFF.

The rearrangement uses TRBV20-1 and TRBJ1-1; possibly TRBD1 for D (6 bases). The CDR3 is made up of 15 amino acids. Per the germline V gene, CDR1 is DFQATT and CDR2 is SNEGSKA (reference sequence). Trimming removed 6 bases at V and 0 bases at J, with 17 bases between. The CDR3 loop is CSASSTGHLNTEAFF. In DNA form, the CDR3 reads TGCAGTGCGAGTAGTACGGGACATTTGAACACTGAAGCTTTCTTT.

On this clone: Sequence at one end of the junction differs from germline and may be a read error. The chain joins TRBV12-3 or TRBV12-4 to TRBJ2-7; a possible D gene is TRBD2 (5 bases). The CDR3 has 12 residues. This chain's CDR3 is CASSSNIVTRDF. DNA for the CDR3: TGTGCCAGCAGCTCGAATATCGTGACGAGGGACTTC.

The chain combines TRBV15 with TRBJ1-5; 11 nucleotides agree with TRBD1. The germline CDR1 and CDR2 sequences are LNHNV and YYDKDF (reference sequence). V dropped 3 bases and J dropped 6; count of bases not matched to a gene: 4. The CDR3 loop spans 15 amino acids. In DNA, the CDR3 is TGTGCCACCAGCAGGGGACAGGGGGAAAGTCAGCCCCAGCATTTT. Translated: CATSRGQGESQPQHF.

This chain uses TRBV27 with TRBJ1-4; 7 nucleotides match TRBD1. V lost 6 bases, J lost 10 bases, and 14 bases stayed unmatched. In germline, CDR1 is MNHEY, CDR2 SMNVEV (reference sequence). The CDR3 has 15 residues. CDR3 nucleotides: TGTGCCAGCAGCCGCGAACCACAGGGGTTAGGAAAACTGTTTTTT. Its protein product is CASSREPQGLGKLFF.

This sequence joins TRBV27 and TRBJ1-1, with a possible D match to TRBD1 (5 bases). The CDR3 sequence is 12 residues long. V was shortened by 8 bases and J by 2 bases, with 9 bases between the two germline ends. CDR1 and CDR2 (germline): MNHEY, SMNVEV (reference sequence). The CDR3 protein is CASGDSNTEAFF. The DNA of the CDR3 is TGTGCCAGCGGTGACAGTAACACTGAAGCTTTCTTT.

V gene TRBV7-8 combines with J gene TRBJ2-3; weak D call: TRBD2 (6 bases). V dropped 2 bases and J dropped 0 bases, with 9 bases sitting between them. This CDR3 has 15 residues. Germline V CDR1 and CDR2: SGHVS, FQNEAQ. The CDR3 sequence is CASSLPSASTDTQYF. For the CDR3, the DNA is TGTGCCAGCAGCTTACCTAGCGCTAGCACAGATACGCAGTATTTT. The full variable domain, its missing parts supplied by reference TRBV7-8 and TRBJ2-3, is GAGVSQSPRYKVAKRGQDVALRCDPISGHVSLFWYQQALGQGPEFLTYFQNEAQLDKSGLPSDRFFAERPEGSVSTLKIQRTQQEDSAVYLCASSLPSASTDTQYFGPGTRLTVL.

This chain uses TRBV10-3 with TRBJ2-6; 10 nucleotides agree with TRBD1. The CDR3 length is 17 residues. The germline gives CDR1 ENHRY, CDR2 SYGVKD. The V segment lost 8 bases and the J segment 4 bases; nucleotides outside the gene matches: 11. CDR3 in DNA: TGTGCCATCCGCCCGGGACAGGGGAATACCGGGGCCAACGTCCTGACTTTC. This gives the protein CAIRPGQGNTGANVLTF.